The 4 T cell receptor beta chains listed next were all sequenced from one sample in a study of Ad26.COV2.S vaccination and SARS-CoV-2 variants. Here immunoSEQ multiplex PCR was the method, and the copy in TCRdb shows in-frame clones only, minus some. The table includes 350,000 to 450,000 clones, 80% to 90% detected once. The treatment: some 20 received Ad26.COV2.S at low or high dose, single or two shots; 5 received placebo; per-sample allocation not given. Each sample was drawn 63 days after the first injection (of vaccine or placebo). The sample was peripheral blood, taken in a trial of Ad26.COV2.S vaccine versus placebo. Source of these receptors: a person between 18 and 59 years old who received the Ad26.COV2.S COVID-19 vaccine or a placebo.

DNA for the CDR3: TGCGCCAGCAGCTTGGGCGCTAGCGGGGGTAAAGAGACCCAGTACTTC. This sequence encodes CASSLGASGGKETQYF. The rearrangement joins TRBV5-1 to TRBJ2-5, with 10 bases lining up with TRBD2. V lost 0 bases, J lost 3 bases, and 5 bases stayed unmatched. Germline V gene sequence: CDR1 SGHRS, CDR2 YFSETQ. This CDR3 contains 16 residues.

Here the CDR3 DNA reads TGTGCCTGGAGCCGCTCCTACAATGAGCAGTTCTTC. Residues: CAWSRSYNEQFF. The rearrangement uses TRBV30 and TRBJ2-1, with D hard to call. Trimming shortened V by 3 bases and J by 0 bases, and 3 bases separated the two germline ends. Germline V lookup: CDR1 GTSNPN, CDR2 SVGIG (reference sequence). CDR3 length: 12 residues. The variable domain in full, completed from reference TRBV30 and TRBJ2-1, reads SQTIHQWPATLVQPVGSPLSLECTVEGTSNPNLYWYRQAAGRGLQLLFYSVGIGQISSEVPQNLSASRPQDRQFILSSKKLLLSDSGFYLCAWSRSYNEQFFGPGTRLTVL.

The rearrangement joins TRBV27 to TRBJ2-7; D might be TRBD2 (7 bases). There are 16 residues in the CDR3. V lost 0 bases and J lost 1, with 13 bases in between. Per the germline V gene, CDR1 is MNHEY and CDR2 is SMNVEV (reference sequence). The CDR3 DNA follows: TGTGCCAGCAGTTTATCGAAGGGGGGGCCGTCCTACGAGCAGTACTTC. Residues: CASSLSKGGPSYEQYF.

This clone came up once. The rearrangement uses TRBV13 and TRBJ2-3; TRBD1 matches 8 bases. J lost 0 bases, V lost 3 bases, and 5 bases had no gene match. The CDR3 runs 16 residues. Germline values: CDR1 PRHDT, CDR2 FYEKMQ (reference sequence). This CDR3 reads CASSFRTGSSTDTQYF. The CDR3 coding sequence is TGTGCCAGCAGCTTCCGGACAGGGTCTAGCACAGATACGCAGTATTTT.